This TCR beta chain was captured in a study of early stage breast cancer tumors. Germline V gene lookup returns CDR1 SQVTM and CDR2 ANQGSEA. The CDR3 is 13 amino acids. The V and J ends lost 2 bases and 2 bases respectively, with 7 bases between them. The protocol was immunoSEQ multiplex PCR, while the TCRdb copy is restricted to in-frame clones and leaves out a portion. In the table there are 25,000 to 30,000 clones, around three quarters of which are singletons. The source material was blood. The sequence was collected from a person in their sixties with breast cancer. This chain links TRBV29-1 with TRBJ2-1, with D perhaps TRBD1 (6 bases). The CDR3 nucleotides read TGCAGCGTTGAACGGACAGCCTACAATGAGCAGTTCTTC. Its protein is CSVERTAYNEQFF.